This TCR beta chain was identified in a study of T cell responses to AZD1222 COVID-19 vaccine. Study-wide findings and caveats: Unmutated regions of variants are reportedly targeted by nearly half of spike-specific TCRs. Most donors were white British, females outnumbered males, and clonal diversity was possibly underestimated.

This table comes from immunoSEQ multiplex PCR, and its TCRdb copy is limited to in-frame clones, with some not included. The sample includes tens of thousands of clones, roughly 90% of them seen just once. Comment on this clone: Antigen unknown.

The sequencing used peripheral blood, collected on day 0 of AZD1222 vaccination. This TCR was recovered from an adult in good health.

The CDR3 region is CASSLRSGTSYEQYF. CDR3 in DNA: TGTGCCAGCAGCTTACGGTCAGGGACGTCGTACGAGCAGTACTTC. V and J are TRBV5-4 and TRBJ2-7; TRBD1 or TRBD2 may be the D gene (5 bases each). The CDR3 sequence is 15 residues long. V lost 2 bases to trimming and J lost 4 bases, with 16 bases between them. Per germline, CDR1 SGHNT and CDR2 YYREEE (reference sequence).